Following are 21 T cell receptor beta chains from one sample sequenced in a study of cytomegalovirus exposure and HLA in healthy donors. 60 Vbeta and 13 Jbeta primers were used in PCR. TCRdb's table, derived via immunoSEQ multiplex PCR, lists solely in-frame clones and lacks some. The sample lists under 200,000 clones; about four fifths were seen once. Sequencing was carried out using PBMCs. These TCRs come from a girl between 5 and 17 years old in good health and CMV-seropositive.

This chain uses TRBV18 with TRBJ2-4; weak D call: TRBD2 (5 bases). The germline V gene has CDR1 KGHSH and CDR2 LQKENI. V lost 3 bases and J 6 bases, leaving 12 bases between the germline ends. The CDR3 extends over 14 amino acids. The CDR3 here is CASSPPGGRNIQYF. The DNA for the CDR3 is TGTGCCAGCTCACCGCCCGGAGGAAGAAACATTCAGTACTTC. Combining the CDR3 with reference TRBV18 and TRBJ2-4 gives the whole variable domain NAGVMQNPRHLVRRRGQEARLRCSPMKGHSHVYWYRQLPEEGLKFMVYLQKENIIDESGMPKERFSAEFPKEGPSILRIQQVVRGDSAAYFCASSPPGGRNIQYFGAGTRLSVL.

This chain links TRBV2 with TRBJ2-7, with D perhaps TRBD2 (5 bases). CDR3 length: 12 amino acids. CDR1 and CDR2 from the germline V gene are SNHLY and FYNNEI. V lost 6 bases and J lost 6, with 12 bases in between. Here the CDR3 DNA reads TGTGCCAGCAGGGGAGACCCCGGCGAGCAGTACTTC. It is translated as CASRGDPGEQYF.

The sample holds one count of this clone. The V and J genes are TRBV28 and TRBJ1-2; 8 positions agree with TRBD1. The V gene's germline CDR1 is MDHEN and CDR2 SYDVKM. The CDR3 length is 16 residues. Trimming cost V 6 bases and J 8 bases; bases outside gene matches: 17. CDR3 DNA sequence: TGTGCCAGCAGCTCCCCTGGACAGGGAGGAAGGGGGGGCTACACCTTC. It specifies CASSSPGQGGRGGYTF.

CDR3 amino acids: CASSPWTGGTDTQYF. For the CDR3, the DNA is TGTGCCAGCAGTCCGTGGACAGGGGGCACAGATACGCAGTATTTT. This chain connects TRBV28 to TRBJ2-3; 9 nucleotides match TRBD1. Losses at the gene ends were 5 bases for V and 1 base for J; bases not matched to a gene: 4. The germline CDR1 and CDR2 sequences are MDHEN and SYDVKM. This CDR3 contains 15 residues. Variable domain in full (rest from reference TRBV28 and TRBJ2-3): DVKVTQSSRYLVKRTGEKVFLECVQDMDHENMFWYRQDPGLGLRLIYFSYDVKMKEKGDIPEGYSVSREKKERFSLILESASTNQTSMYLCASSPWTGGTDTQYFGPGTRLTVL.

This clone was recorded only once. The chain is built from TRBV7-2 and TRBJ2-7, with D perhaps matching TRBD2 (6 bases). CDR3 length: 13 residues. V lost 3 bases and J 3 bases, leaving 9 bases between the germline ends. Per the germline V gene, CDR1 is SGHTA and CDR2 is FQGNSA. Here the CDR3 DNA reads TGTGCCAGCAGCTTCGCTAGCGTCTACGAGCAGTACTTC. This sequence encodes CASSFASVYEQYF.

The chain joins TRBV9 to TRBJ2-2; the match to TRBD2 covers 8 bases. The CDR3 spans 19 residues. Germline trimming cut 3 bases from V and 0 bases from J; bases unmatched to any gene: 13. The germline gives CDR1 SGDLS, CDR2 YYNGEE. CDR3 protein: CASSGVTGGAHPNTGELFF. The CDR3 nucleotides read TGTGCCAGCAGCGGAGTTACGGGGGGGGCGCATCCGAACACCGGGGAGCTGTTTTTT.

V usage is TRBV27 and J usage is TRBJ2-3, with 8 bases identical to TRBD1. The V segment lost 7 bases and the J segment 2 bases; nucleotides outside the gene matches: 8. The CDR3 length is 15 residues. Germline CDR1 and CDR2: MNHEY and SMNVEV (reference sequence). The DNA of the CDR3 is TGTGCCAGCACCCCCGCCAGGGGGCCCACAGATACGCAGTATTTT. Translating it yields CASTPARGPTDTQYF.

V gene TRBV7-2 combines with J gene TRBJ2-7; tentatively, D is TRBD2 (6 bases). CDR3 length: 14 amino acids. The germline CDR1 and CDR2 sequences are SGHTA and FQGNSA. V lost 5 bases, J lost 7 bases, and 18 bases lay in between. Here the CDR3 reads CASSLGSAGYEQYF. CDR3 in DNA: TGTGCCAGCAGCCTCGGGTCAGCGGGTTATGAGCAGTACTTC.

The CDR3: CASSERLAAPYEQYF. CDR3 nucleotides: TGTGCCAGCAGTGAACGACTAGCGGCCCCCTACGAGCAGTACTTC. The chain employs TRBV6-1 and TRBJ2-7, with 9 bases fitting TRBD2. CDR1 is MNHNS and CDR2 is SASEGT in the germline V gene. The length of the CDR3 is 15 residues. V lost 2 bases to trimming and J lost 2 bases; unmatched junction nucleotides: 4.

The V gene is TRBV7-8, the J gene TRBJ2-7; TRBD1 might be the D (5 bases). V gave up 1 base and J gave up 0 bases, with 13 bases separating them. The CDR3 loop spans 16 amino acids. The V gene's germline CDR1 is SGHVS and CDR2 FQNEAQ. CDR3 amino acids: CASSLEWGSSSYEQYF. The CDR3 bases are TGTGCCAGCAGCTTAGAGTGGGGCAGCAGCTCCTACGAGCAGTACTTC. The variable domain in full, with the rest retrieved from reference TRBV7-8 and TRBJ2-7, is GAGVSQSPRYKVAKRGQDVALRCDPISGHVSLFWYQQALGQGPEFLTYFQNEAQLDKSGLPSDRFFAERPEGSVSTLKIQRTQQEDSAVYLCASSLEWGSSSYEQYFGPGTRLTVT.

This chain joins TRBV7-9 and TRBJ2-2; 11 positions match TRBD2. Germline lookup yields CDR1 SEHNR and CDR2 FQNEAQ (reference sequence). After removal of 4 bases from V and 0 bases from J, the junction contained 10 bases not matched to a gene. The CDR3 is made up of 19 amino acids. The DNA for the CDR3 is TGTGCCAGCAGCTCACTCGATGGGACTAGCGGACCGAACACCGGGGAGCTGTTTTTT. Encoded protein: CASSSLDGTSGPNTGELFF.

The CDR3: CASSRLGRQGSEQFF. CDR3 in DNA: TGCGCCAGCAGCCGCCTGGGTCGACAGGGAAGTGAGCAGTTCTTC. The V and J genes are TRBV5-1 and TRBJ2-1; 7 nucleotides match TRBD1. Germline-derived CDR1 and CDR2 are SGHRS and YFSETQ. The CDR3 is 15 residues long. Trimming removed 4 bases from V and 9 bases from J; junction bases left unmatched: 13. The full variable domain, its missing parts supplied by reference TRBV5-1 and TRBJ2-1, is KAGVTQTPRYLIKTRGQQVTLSCSPISGHRSVSWYQQTPGQGLQFLFEYFSETQRNKGNFPGRFSGRQFSNSRSEMNVSTLELGDSALYLCASSRLGRQGSEQFFGPGTRLTVL.

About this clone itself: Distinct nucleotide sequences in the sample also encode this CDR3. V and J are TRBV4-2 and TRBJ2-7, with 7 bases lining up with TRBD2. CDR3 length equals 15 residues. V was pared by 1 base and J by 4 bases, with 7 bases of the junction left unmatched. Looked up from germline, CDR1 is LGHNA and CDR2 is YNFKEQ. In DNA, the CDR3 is TGTGCCAGCAGCCAAGGACTAGCCGGCGGGTACGAGCAGTACTTC. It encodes CASSQGLAGGYEQYF.

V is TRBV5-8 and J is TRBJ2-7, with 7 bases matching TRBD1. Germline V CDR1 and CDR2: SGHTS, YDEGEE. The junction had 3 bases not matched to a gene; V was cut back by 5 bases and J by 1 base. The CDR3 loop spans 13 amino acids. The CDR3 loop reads CASRQTGSYEQYF. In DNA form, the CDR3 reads TGTGCCAGCAGACAGACAGGGTCCTACGAGCAGTACTTC. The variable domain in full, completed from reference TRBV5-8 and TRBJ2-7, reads EAGVTQSPTHLIKTRGQQATLRCSPISGHTSVYWYQQALGLGLQFLLWYDEGEERNRGNFPPRFSGRQFPNYSSELNVNALELEDSALYLCASRQTGSYEQYFGPGTRLTVT.

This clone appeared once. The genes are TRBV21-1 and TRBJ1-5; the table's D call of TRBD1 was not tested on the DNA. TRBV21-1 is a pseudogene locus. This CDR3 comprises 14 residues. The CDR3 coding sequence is TGTGCCAGCAGCAAAGACAGGGAAAATCAGCCCCAGCATTTT. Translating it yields CASSKDRENQPQHF.

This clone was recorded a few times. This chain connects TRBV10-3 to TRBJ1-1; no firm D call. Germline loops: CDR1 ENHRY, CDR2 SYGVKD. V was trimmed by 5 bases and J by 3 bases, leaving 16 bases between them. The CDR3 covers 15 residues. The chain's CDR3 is CAISRSGRVDTEAFF. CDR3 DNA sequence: TGTGCCATCAGTAGATCCGGGAGGGTGGACACTGAAGCTTTCTTT.

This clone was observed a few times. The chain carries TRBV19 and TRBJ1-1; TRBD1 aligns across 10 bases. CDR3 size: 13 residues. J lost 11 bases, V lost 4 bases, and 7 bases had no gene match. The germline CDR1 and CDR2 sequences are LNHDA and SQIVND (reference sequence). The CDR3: CASSTRQGAQAFF. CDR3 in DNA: TGTGCCAGTAGTACCCGACAGGGGGCGCAGGCTTTCTTT.

This chain's CDR3 is CASSSQGGETQYF. The CDR3 bases are TGTGCCAGCAGCTCCCAGGGGGGAGAGACCCAGTACTTC. This chain uses TRBV7-2 with TRBJ2-5; a weak D match, TRBD1 (7 bases). There are 13 residues in the CDR3. Germline V gene lookup returns CDR1 SGHTA and CDR2 FQGNSA. Deletions cut 4 bases from V and 4 bases from J, with 10 bases between.

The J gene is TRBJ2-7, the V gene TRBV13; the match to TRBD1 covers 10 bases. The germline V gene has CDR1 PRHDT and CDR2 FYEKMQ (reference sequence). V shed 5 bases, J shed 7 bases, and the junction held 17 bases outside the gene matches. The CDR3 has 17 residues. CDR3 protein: CASSTDSGTGESGEQYF. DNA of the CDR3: TGTGCCAGCAGCACTGACTCCGGGACAGGGGAGTCGGGGGAGCAGTACTTC.

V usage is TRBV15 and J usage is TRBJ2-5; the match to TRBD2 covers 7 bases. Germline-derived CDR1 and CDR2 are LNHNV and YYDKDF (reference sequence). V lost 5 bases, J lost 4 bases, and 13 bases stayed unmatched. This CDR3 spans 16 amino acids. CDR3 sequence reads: CATSPQGGEFTETQYF. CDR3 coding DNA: TGTGCCACCAGCCCCCAGGGAGGGGAATTTACAGAGACCCAGTACTTC.

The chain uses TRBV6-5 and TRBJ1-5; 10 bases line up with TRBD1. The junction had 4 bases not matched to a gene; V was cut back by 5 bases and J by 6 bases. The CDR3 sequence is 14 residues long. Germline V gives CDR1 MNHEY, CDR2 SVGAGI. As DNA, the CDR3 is TGTGCCAGCAGTACGGGACAGGGGTTTCAGCCCCAGCATTTT. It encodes CASSTGQGFQPQHF.